This is a list of T cell receptor beta chains from one sample in a study of beta chain features in type 1 diabetes. The repertoire was sequenced with immunoSEQ multiplex PCR; TCRdb's copy has only in-frame clones and lacks some. This sample has 600,000 to 700,000 clones; roughly 13% occur once, and the top ten carry 0.022%. Material for sequencing was naive CD4+ T cells from blood. These TCRs come from a man between 18 and 35 years old with type 1 diabetes. Both conserved end residues are part of each CDR3. D genes are given only for firm matches. Clone size is stated in some rows and not others, as once, few, many or a class when expanded.

-,12,TRBJ1-2,TRBV6-4,TRBD1,TGTGCCAGCAGCCGGACAGGTGGCGGCTACACCTTC,CASSRTGGGYTF
-,15,TRBJ2-1,TRBV7-6,TRBD2,TGTGCCAGCAGCTTAGTCGCGGGGGGGCCCAATGAGCAGTTCTTC,CASSLVAGGPNEQFF
-,12,TRBJ1-1,TRBV30,TRBD1,TGTGCCTGTACAGGGGCTAGAGGTGAAGCTTTCTTT,CACTGARGEAFF
-,16,TRBJ2-5,TRBV10-3,TRBD2,TGTGCCATCAGTGAGAAGGCTAGCGGACGCGGTGAGACCCAGTACTTC,CAISEKASGRGETQYF
-,13,TRBJ2-2,TRBV9,-,TGTGCCAGCAGCGTAACAGGCACCGGGGAGCTGTTTTTT,CASSVTGTGELFF
few,14,TRBJ2-5,TRBV4-1,TRBD2,TGCGCCAGCAGCCAAACGGGGGGCCAAGAGACCCAGTACTTC,CASSQTGGQETQYF
few,14,TRBJ2-1,TRBV7-2,-,TGTGCCAGCAGCTTCGCGGGGCTCTACAATGAGCAGTTCTTC,CASSFAGLYNEQFF
-,11,TRBJ1-1,TRBV7-9,-,TGTGCCAGCAGCTACTACCTACAAGCTTTCTTT,CASSYYLQAFF
-,13,TRBJ1-1,TRBV5-4,-,TGTGCCAGCAGCTTGATGCAGGACCTTGAAGCTTTCTTT,CASSLMQDLEAFF
-,16,TRBJ1-2,TRBV4-1,-,TGCGCCAGCAGCCAAGAAGGAAGACAGCCCTTTAATGGCTACACCTTC,CASSQEGRQPFNGYTF
-,20,TRBJ2-6,TRBV5-1,-,TGCGCCAGCAGCTTATCCCGGGACCGTACTCCCAGGACAGGGGCCAACGTCCTGACTTTC,CASSLSRDRTPRTGANVLTF
-,17,TRBJ2-1,TRBV6-1,TRBD2,TGTGCCAGCAGTGAACCGGCGGGGGGGGCAGCCTACAATGAGCAGTTCTTC,CASSEPAGGAAYNEQFF
few,11,TRBJ2-1,TRBV10-1,-,TGCGCCAGCAGTGAGTACAATGAGCAGTTCTTC,CASSEYNEQFF
few,13,TRBJ2-7,TRBV30,TRBD2,TGTGCCTGGAGGTCGGGGGGATTGTACGAGCAGTACTTC,CAWRSGGLYEQYF
-,17,TRBJ1-5,TRBV5-6,-,TGTGCCAGCAGCCCCTGGGAAGGCCGATATAGCAATCAGCCCCAGCATTTT,CASSPWEGRYSNQPQHF
few,16,TRBJ2-2,TRBV14,-,TGTGCCAGCAGCTTCTTAACGGGGCTGAACACCGGGGAGCTGTTTTTT,CASSFLTGLNTGELFF
-,13,TRBJ2-5,TRBV7-8,-,TGTGCCAGCAGCTCAGGACTGCAAGAGACCCAGTACTTC,CASSSGLQETQYF
-,16,TRBJ2-5,TRBV18,TRBD1,TGTGCCAGCTCACCGACAGGGGGAACGTCAGCGGAGACCCAGTACTTC,CASSPTGGTSAETQYF
few,14,TRBJ2-2,TRBV28,TRBD1,TGTGCCAGCAGGCCCGGGACAGCCACCGGGGAGCTGTTTTTT,CASRPGTATGELFF
-,14,TRBJ2-1,TRBV7-9,-,TGTGCCAGCAACGGCGCTAGCTCCTACAATGAGCAGTTCTTC,CASNGASSYNEQFF
few,14,TRBJ2-7,TRBV18,-,TGTGCCAGCTGGCCTGGGCCAGGGGTTGACGAGCAGTACTTC,CASWPGPGVDEQYF
-,13,TRBJ1-2,TRBV2,-,TGTGCCAGCAGCGCGGGGACCAGCTATGGCTACACCTTC,CASSAGTSYGYTF
-,16,TRBJ2-3,TRBV27,TRBD2,TGTGCCGTCACCCGGCTAGCGGGGGGGCAAGGAGATACGCAGTATTTT,CAVTRLAGGQGDTQYF
-,14,TRBJ2-3,TRBV6-5,-,TGTGCCAGCAGGCTAGCTAGCGCCCCAGATACGCAGTATTTT,CASRLASAPDTQYF
few,16,TRBJ1-5,TRBV30,-,TGTGCCTGGAGTGAGGGGAGTTTTGATAGCAATCAGCCCCAGCATTTT,CAWSEGSFDSNQPQHF
-,11,TRBJ1-1,TRBV6-1,-,TGTGCCAGCAGGGGGAACACTGAAGCTTTCTTT,CASRGNTEAFF
-,12,TRBJ1-3,TRBV2,-,TGTGCCAGCAGCAACTCTGGAAACACCATATATTTT,CASSNSGNTIYF
-,11,TRBJ2-3,TRBV6-6,-,TGTGCCAGCAGCGCAGGAGGAACGCAGTATTTT,CASSAGGTQYF
-,14,TRBJ1-2,TRBV5-4,-,TGTGCCAGCAGCTCGGTCAAAGGTACCTATGGCTACACCTTC,CASSSVKGTYGYTF
few,17,TRBJ2-6,TRBV28,TRBD1,TGTGCCAGCAGTTTGTGGACAGGTTTGTCTGGGGCCAACGTCCTGACTTTC,CASSLWTGLSGANVLTF
-,13,TRBJ1-1,TRBV11-1,-,TGTGCCAGCAGCTTGAGGAGGAACACTGAAGCTTTCTTT,CASSLRRNTEAFF
few,14,TRBJ2-7,TRBV7-2,TRBD1,TGTGCCAGCAGCTGGACAGGGAGCTCCTACGAGCAGTACTTC,CASSWTGSSYEQYF
-,15,TRBJ2-7,TRBV5-4,TRBD2,TGTGCCAGCAGCAGTGGGCGGGGGAGCTCCTACGAGCAGTACTTC,CASSSGRGSSYEQYF
few,14,TRBJ2-7,TRBV6-5,-,TGTGCCAGCACCCGGGTCGCACGGACGGGGGAGCAGTACTTC,CASTRVARTGEQYF
few,15,TRBJ1-1,TRBV7-3,-,TGTGCCAGCCTCCCCCGTGGAGAGATGAACACTGAAGCTTTCTTT,CASLPRGEMNTEAFF
few,13,TRBJ2-7,TRBV28,TRBD1,TGTGCCACCTCCGGGACAGGGCCCTACGAGCAGTACTTC,CATSGTGPYEQYF
-,12,TRBJ2-7,TRBV30,-,TGTGCCTGGAGTTCAACCGGGTACGAGCAGTACTTC,CAWSSTGYEQYF
few,13,TRBJ2-5,TRBV6-6,-,TGTGCCAGCAGGGCAGGGGCCCAAGAGACCCAGTACTTC,CASRAGAQETQYF
-,13,TRBJ2-2,TRBV11-2,-,TGTGCCAGCAGCTTACTAGGTACCGGGGAGCTGTTTTTT,CASSLLGTGELFF
-,11,TRBJ2-7,TRBV5-6,-,TGTGCCAGCAGCCACGCTTTTGAGCAGTACTTC,CASSHAFEQYF
-,17,TRBJ2-7,TRBV5-4,-,TGTGCCAGCAGCTTGGCCTCCGGACTACAGTCAAATCCTGAGCAGTACTTC,CASSLASGLQSNPEQYF
few,15,TRBJ2-1,TRBV5-5,-,TGTGCCAGCAGCTTAGGACTTTGGGCGTACAATGAGCAGTTCTTC,CASSLGLWAYNEQFF
-,15,TRBJ2-7,TRBV14,TRBD1,TGTGCCAGCAGCAAAGGACAGGGTCAGTACTACGAGCAGTACTTC,CASSKGQGQYYEQYF
few,15,TRBJ1-5,TRBV2,-,TGTGCCAGCAGGGAGGGCAGAGCGAGCAATCAGCCCCAGCATTTT,CASREGRASNQPQHF
few,11,TRBJ1-2,TRBV6-1,-,TGTGCCAGCAGTTCCAGGGCCGGCTACACCTTC,CASSSRAGYTF
-,17,TRBJ2-1,TRBV5-6,TRBD1,TGTGCCAGCAGCTTGGAAGTGGGGACAGTTGGGACCAATGAGCAGTTCTTC,CASSLEVGTVGTNEQFF
few,13,TRBJ1-4,TRBV27,-,TGTGCCAGCAGTTTATCTGGGCCTGAAAAACTGTTTTTT,CASSLSGPEKLFF
few,11,TRBJ2-5,TRBV14,-,TGTGCCAGCAGCCATGCCGAGACCCAGTACTTC,CASSHAETQYF
few,15,TRBJ2-6,TRBV7-6,-,TGTGCCAGCACCAAAGACCGGTCGGGGGCCAACGTCCTGACTTTC,CASTKDRSGANVLTF
few,11,TRBJ1-4,TRBV10-3,-,TGTGCCATCAGTGATGGAGAAAAACTGTTTTTT,CAISDGEKLFF
few,12,TRBJ1-1,TRBV11-3,-,TGTGCCAGCAGCTTGTTAGGGGCTGAAGCTTTCTTT,CASSLLGAEAFF
-,15,TRBJ1-5,TRBV30,-,TGTGCCTGGAGTAGTACAGGTCTATTCAATCAGCCCCAGCATTTT,CAWSSTGLFNQPQHF